Below are 26 T cell receptor beta chains sequenced from a single sample in a study of cytomegalovirus exposure and HLA in healthy donors. Sequenced by immunoSEQ multiplex PCR; TCRdb stores in-frame clones only, minus some. The sample has 250,000 to 300,000 clones; 80% to 90% are singletons. Material for sequencing was PBMCs. All receptors derive from a young woman in good health and CMV-seronegative.

This chain connects TRBV11-2 to TRBJ1-2, with D tentatively TRBD1 (5 bases). This CDR3 contains 15 residues. Germline V gives CDR1 SGHAT, CDR2 FQNNGV. V was shortened by 4 bases and J by 6 bases, with 18 bases between the two germline ends. CDR3 DNA: TGTGCCAGCAGCTCCTACAATAAAGACAGCGATGGCTACACCTTC. Translation gives CASSSYNKDSDGYTF.

The chain has TRBV6-4 and TRBJ2-3, with D perhaps TRBD1 (6 bases). There are 13 residues in the CDR3. Deletions cut 5 bases from V and 7 bases from J, with 13 bases between. In germline, CDR1 is MRHNA, CDR2 SNTAGT. This CDR3 reads CASSFRQAYTQYF. The CDR3 DNA follows: TGTGCCAGCAGTTTCCGACAGGCGTATACGCAGTATTTT.

The genes are TRBV28 and TRBJ1-1; 8 bases are a match to TRBD1. There are 11 residues in the CDR3. V was pared by 4 bases and J by 13 bases, with 5 bases of the junction left unmatched. Looked up from germline, CDR1 is MDHEN and CDR2 is SYDVKM. In DNA, the CDR3 is TGTGCCAGCAGTTGGGCCGGGACAGGTTTCTTT. Translating gives CASSWAGTGFF. The whole variable domain, remainder taken from reference TRBV28 and TRBJ1-1, is DVKVTQSSRYLVKRTGEKVFLECVQDMDHENMFWYRQDPGLGLRLIYFSYDVKMKEKGDIPEGYSVSREKKERFSLILESASTNQTSMYLCASSWAGTGFFGQGTRLTVV.

V gene TRBV6-5 combines with J gene TRBJ1-1; D is uncertain. The length of the CDR3 is 15 residues. CDR1 is MNHEY, CDR2 SVGAGI, per germline. V shed 0 bases and J shed 1 base, with 9 bases lying between them. CDR3 residues: CASSYSGRQNTEAFF. The CDR3 coding sequence is TGTGCCAGCAGTTACTCGGGCAGGCAGAACACTGAAGCTTTCTTT.

The chain uses TRBV30 and TRBJ1-6; the match to TRBD1 covers 7 bases. The CDR3 spans 13 residues. Germline values: CDR1 GTSNPN, CDR2 SVGIG (reference sequence). V lost 5 bases and J lost 6; bases outside the gene matches: 4. The CDR3 DNA reads TGTGCCTGGGAGGGACAGCCTAATTCACCCCTCCACTTT. Amino acid sequence: CAWEGQPNSPLHF.

The rearrangement joins TRBV25-1 to TRBJ2-5; 9 bases match TRBD2. Looked up from germline, CDR1 is MGHDK and CDR2 is SYGVNS. Trimming took 6 bases from V and 2 from J; bases not matched to a gene: 7. The CDR3 is 15 residues long. The CDR3 DNA reads TGTGCCAGCAGAATCCGCGGGGGGGCTCAAGAGACCCAGTACTTC. It codes for CASRIRGGAQETQYF.

The chain carries TRBV7-7 and TRBJ2-3; 8 positions match TRBD1. V lost 0 bases to trimming and J lost 2 bases; unmatched junction nucleotides: 10. This CDR3 is 18 amino acids long. Germline V CDR1 and CDR2: SSHAT, FNYEAQ (reference sequence). The CDR3 DNA is TGTGCCAGCAGCTTAGCGGCCAGGGGGCGAAGGGACACAGATACGCAGTATTTT. Its translation is CASSLAARGRRDTDTQYF.

V usage is TRBV4-1 and J usage is TRBJ1-1, with a weak D call TRBD1 (6 bases). V was trimmed by 5 bases and J by 1 base, leaving 14 bases between them. The CDR3 spans 15 residues. Germline loops: CDR1 MGHRA, CDR2 YSYEKL. The CDR3 loop is CASSEPGQRNTEAFF. DNA for the CDR3: TGCGCCAGCAGCGAACCTGGACAGAGGAACACTGAAGCTTTCTTT.

This chain connects TRBV5-8 to TRBJ1-5; D remains unclear. The ends were cut back, 2 bases at V and 3 bases at J, with 21 bases in the middle. This CDR3 spans 18 amino acids. Germline V gene sequence: CDR1 SGHTS, CDR2 YDEGEE. This chain's CDR3 is CASSFMRLTGGVNQPQHF. CDR3 in DNA: TGTGCCAGCAGCTTTATGCGGTTAACTGGCGGGGTCAATCAGCCCCAGCATTTT.

J is TRBJ2-5 and V is TRBV7-6, with 7 bases fitting TRBD2. V shed 4 bases, J shed 5 bases, and the junction held 10 bases outside the gene matches. CDR3 size: 15 residues. The germline gives CDR1 SGHVS, CDR2 FNYEAQ. CDR3 sequence (DNA): TGTGCCAGCAGCTCAGGCTCGGGGGGAGGGGAGACCCAGTACTTC. Encoded protein: CASSSGSGGGETQYF.

This clone occurred once. At one end the junction does not follow the germline gene, possibly because of a read error. The CDR3 sequence: CASSPTEGALNRF. The CDR3 DNA reads as TGTGCCAGCTCACCAACGGAGGGGGCATTGAATCGCTTC. V and J are TRBV18 and TRBJ2-7; D perhaps matches TRBD1 (7 bases). The CDR3 runs 13 residues. CDR1 KGHSH and CDR2 LQKENI come from the germline V gene. Full variable domain (missing parts from reference TRBV18 and TRBJ2-7): NAGVMQNPRHLVRRRGQEARLRCSPMKGHSHVYWYRQLPEEGLKFMVYLQKENIIDESGMPKERFSAEFPKEGPSILRIQQVVRGDSAAYFCASSPTEGALNRFGPGTRLTVT.

This chain joins TRBV25-1 and TRBJ2-2, with D maybe TRBD1 (5 bases). V was clipped by 10 bases and J by 4 bases, with 22 bases between them. The germline gives CDR1 MGHDK, CDR2 SYGVNS. The CDR3 has 16 amino acids. Written as DNA, the CDR3 is TGTGCCACTTCCCCGCGGCAGGGCCCCATCACCGGGGAGCTGTTTTTT. Protein: CATSPRQGPITGELFF.

This chain connects TRBV5-4 to TRBJ2-7, with D unresolved. The ends were cut back, 3 bases at V and 2 bases at J, with 12 bases in the middle. This CDR3 is 14 amino acids long. Germline-derived CDR1 and CDR2 are SGHNT and YYREEE (reference sequence). This CDR3 is CASSSAGTPYEQYF. The DNA for the CDR3 is TGTGCCAGCAGCTCAGCAGGAACCCCCTACGAGCAGTACTTC.

The rearrangement links TRBV5-1 to TRBJ1-1, with a weak D call TRBD1 (5 bases). The CDR3 consists of 14 residues. Germline V lookup: CDR1 SGHRS, CDR2 YFSETQ. V was shortened by 1 base and J by 2 bases, with 9 bases between the two germline ends. CDR3 sequence: CASSLLGQNTEAFF. Written as DNA, the CDR3 is TGCGCCAGCAGCTTGTTAGGACAAAACACTGAAGCTTTCTTT.

The chain couples TRBV30 to TRBJ2-1; D not resolved. The V and J ends lost 4 bases and 4 bases respectively, with 5 bases between them. Germline CDR1 and CDR2: GTSNPN and SVGIG (reference sequence). The CDR3 length is 11 residues. The CDR3 DNA is TGTGCCTGGACAGGTTACAATGAGCAGTTCTTC. Translated, it gives CAWTGYNEQFF.

The chain has TRBV5-1 and TRBJ2-7, with D maybe TRBD2 (6 bases). The germline gives CDR1 SGHRS, CDR2 YFSETQ. The V gene lost 2 bases and the J gene lost 5 bases, with 14 bases spanning the gap. CDR3 length: 14 residues. CDR3: CASSFRAGGDEQYF. The DNA of the CDR3 is TGCGCCAGCAGCTTTCGGGCGGGCGGGGACGAGCAGTACTTC.

This rearrangement joins TRBV6-5 to TRBJ2-7, with TRBD1 identical over 7 bases. The V segment lost 6 bases and the J segment 0 bases; nucleotides outside the gene matches: 8. CDR3 length equals 15 residues. Per the germline V gene, CDR1 is MNHEY and CDR2 is SVGAGI. The CDR3: CASRSSRDSSYEQYF. The CDR3 nucleotides are TGTGCCAGCAGGTCCTCCCGGGACAGCTCCTACGAGCAGTACTTC.

The V call is TRBV19, the J call TRBJ1-2; 11 bases map to TRBD1. V lost 3 bases and J lost 8; bases outside the gene matches: 8. The CDR3 has 15 residues. The V gene's germline CDR1 is LNHDA and CDR2 SQIVND (reference sequence). The DNA of the CDR3 is TGTGCCAGTAGTATTCGGACAGGGGGCGTAAAAGGCTACACCTTC. Protein sequence: CASSIRTGGVKGYTF.

This clone was seen a handful of times. The J gene is TRBJ2-3, the V gene TRBV30; TRBD1 agrees at 9 bases. Per the germline V gene, CDR1 is GTSNPN and CDR2 is SVGIG (reference sequence). Trimming cost V 0 bases and J 7 bases; bases outside gene matches: 2. CDR3 length: 13 residues. The DNA for the CDR3 is TGTGCCTGGAGTGTGGGACAGGGCTATACGCAGTATTTT. It specifies CAWSVGQGYTQYF.

This rearrangement joins TRBV7-6 to TRBJ2-7; a possible D gene is TRBD1 (6 bases). The V gene's germline CDR1 is SGHVS and CDR2 FNYEAQ. The ends were cut back, 6 bases at V and 2 bases at J, with 20 bases in the middle. CDR3 length: 16 residues. As DNA, the CDR3 is TGTGCCAGCAGTCAAAACCCCCAGGGACAAGCCTACGAGCAGTACTTC. Its translation: CASSQNPQGQAYEQYF.

This clone was detected only once. This chain links TRBV29-1 with TRBJ1-5; D gene ambiguous. The CDR3 sequence is 13 residues long. Germline lookup yields CDR1 SQVTM and CDR2 ANQGSEA. Trimming shortened V by 1 base and J by 3 bases, and 7 bases separated the two germline ends. Here the CDR3 DNA reads TGCAGCGTTGAAGGGCAGTTCAATCAGCCCCAGCATTTT. Translated, it gives CSVEGQFNQPQHF.

The rearrangement joins TRBV7-6 to TRBJ1-3; D may be TRBD1 (6 bases). CDR3 length equals 15 residues. The germline gives CDR1 SGHVS, CDR2 FNYEAQ. V was cut by 5 bases and J by 0 bases, with 11 bases left in between. CDR3 region: CASSPDRISGNTIYF. CDR3 DNA: TGTGCCAGCAGCCCGGACAGAATCTCTGGAAACACCATATATTTT.

The DNA for the CDR3 is TGTGCCAGCAGCATGGACGGGATTAACTATAATTCACCCCTCCACTTT. Protein sequence: CASSMDGINYNSPLHF. This chain links TRBV5-6 with TRBJ1-6; D is undetermined. Trimming removed 4 bases from V and 3 bases from J, with 14 bases in between. The CDR3 contains 16 residues. In germline, CDR1 is SGHDT, CDR2 YYEEEE.

This clone was found once. This chain connects TRBV5-1 to TRBJ2-3; TRBD1 agrees at 10 bases. Germline CDR1 is SGHRS and CDR2 is YFSETQ. This CDR3 is built from 17 residues. Germline trimming cut 7 bases from V and 6 bases from J; bases unmatched to any gene: 17. CDR3 sequence reads: CASATGTGDMLWDTQYF. In DNA form, the CDR3 reads TGCGCCAGCGCCACTGGGACAGGGGACATGTTGTGGGATACGCAGTATTTT. Variable domain in full (rest from reference TRBV5-1 and TRBJ2-3): KAGVTQTPRYLIKTRGQQVTLSCSPISGHRSVSWYQQTPGQGLQFLFEYFSETQRNKGNFPGRFSGRQFSNSRSEMNVSTLELGDSALYLCASATGTGDMLWDTQYFGPGTRLTVL.

The J gene is TRBJ2-7, the V gene TRBV7-2, with 10 bases lining up with TRBD2. The CDR3 runs to 14 residues. Germline CDR1 is SGHTA and CDR2 is FQGNSA. V was clipped by 5 bases and J by 5 bases; unmatched bases: 6. The CDR3 region has the DNA TGTGCCAGCAGCACCTCGAGCGGGGGGGACGAGCAGTACTTC. Translated, it gives CASSTSSGGDEQYF.

The J gene is TRBJ1-2, the V gene TRBV9, with TRBD1 identical over 7 bases. The germline CDR1 and CDR2 sequences are SGDLS and YYNGEE. This CDR3 has 17 residues. Trimming at V came to 1 base and at J to 4 bases, leaving 13 bases not matched to a gene. CDR3 nucleotides: TGTGCCAGCAGCGTACGGGGGAGAGGGGGCCGTCGCTATGGCTACACCTTC. This gives the protein CASSVRGRGGRRYGYTF.